This TCR beta chain was identified in a study of identical twins' blood T cells. Notes on this clonotype: Its antigen is undetermined.

The CDR3 totals 14 residues. Trimming pared 5 bases from V and 0 bases from J, leaving 11 bases between. CDR1 is SGHTS and CDR2 is YDEGEE in the germline V gene. Likely shared infections and vaccines: all three twin pairs were reared together. One entry per CDR3 protein, called by TCRdb with MiXCR from the 5' RACE reads. The table lists 350,000 to 400,000 distinct CDR3 sequences, roughly 28% of them singletons. Whole-study findings and limits: Top TCRbeta clonotypes were shared more with twin than unrelated donors. V gene usage reportedly matched far better within twin pairs than unrelated donors. Twin repertoire similarity may partly reflect shared environment.

The V and J genes are TRBV5-8 and TRBJ1-1; D uncertain. The receptor was derived from a woman aged 18-50 years in good health. Specimen: PBMCs. The CDR3, as DNA: TGTGCCAGCAGATCGGGTTGGATGAACACTGAAGCTTTCTTT. Translating it yields CASRSGWMNTEAFF.